This T cell receptor beta chain was identified in a study of T cell responses to AZD1222 COVID-19 vaccine (dated by TCRdb to about 2021). Background on the whole study: AZD1222 recipients whose second dose came at about 4 weeks and those whose second dose came at about 12 weeks were combined into one group, since spike-specific TCR depth and breadth did not differ between the two schedules. A total of 230 or so trial participants underwent TCR sequencing, of whom 200 to 220 received two doses of AZD1222 and about 25 received two doses of the MenACWY control vaccine. Enrollment into the trials was organized by age into subgroups of 18-55, 56-69 and 70-plus years, and those subgroups contained about 160, 30 and 59 TCR-sequenced participants, respectively.

The time point tag for this specimen amounts to: baseline before first vaccination. Vaccinee samples came from UK trials COV001 and COV002, including a single-blind randomized controlled phase 2/3 trial of AZD1222 (ChAdOx1 nCoV-19) in healthy adults. For TCRbeta chain sequencing, PBMC samples from trial participants were taken at day 0 and at day 28 after the second dose. Notes on this clone: Its antigen remains undetermined. It has no much larger one-base neighbor in the sample; base qualities were not kept.

CDR3 length: 14 amino acids, cysteine to phenylalanine. The only DNA kept is the CDR3, 42 bases in frame from the first base. Via the germline V gene, CDR1 is LGHNA and CDR2 YNFKEQ. Deletion took 4 bases off V and 2 bases off J, with a span of 12 bases between the germline ends. The CDR3 regions of human TCRbeta chains were analyzed by immunosequencing. The published analysis was carried out like this. Repertoire TCRs were matched against a reference library of SARS-CoV-2-specific TCRs generated with the MIRA antigen-specificity platform. Breadth was defined as the fraction of unique TCRs that were SARS-CoV-2-associated, and depth was defined as the fraction of total T cells that were SARS-CoV-2-associated. Using the MIRA data, every spike-specific TCR was mapped to the spike region that the TCR reacted to and assigned to either a CD4 or a CD8 class. Log10-transformed breadth and depth values were compared by one-way ANOVA with Sidak's multiple comparisons tests. In its TCRdb copy, this immuneACCESS table keeps in-frame sequences only and misses some clones. Where compared with another copy, unresolved V genes explain less than half of these, and the others have no known cause. The D gene and trimming were derived from the DNA, and the V and J assignments and clone size from that table. The sample table records about 110,000 clones; 80% to 95% of these occur just once. The ten largest account for approximately 1.3% of the sample.

Findings and caveats that apply to the study as a whole: Conclusions about previously exposed vaccinees were limited because only six AZD1222 recipients were SARS-CoV-2 seropositive at baseline. Because no day 14 peak-response samples were available, the repertoires could be characterized only after the peak T cell response. Most participants were white British and females outnumbered males, and the authors suggested that clonal diversity may have been underestimated. After two AZD1222 doses, spike-specific TCR breadth and depth were significantly higher than at day 0 and than in MenACWY recipients. The 56-69-year group was small, and its depth increase did not reach significance, likely because of low power. The vaccine-associated CD4 TCRs covered the entire spike protein, and the dominant responses fell in regions 160-218 and 743-854. Reportedly, close to half of the unique spike-specific TCRs recognized epitopes lying outside the regions that are mutated in the B.1.351 and B.1.1.7 variants.

The TCR originated in an adult in good health. The rearrangement joined TRBV4-2 to TRBJ2-7, with no D gene named confidently. The specimen was peripheral blood, collected on day 0 of AZD1222 vaccination. The nucleotide sequence is TGTGCCAGCAGCCGGGCCCTAGAACCCTACGAGCAGTACTTC. It translates as CASSRALEPYEQYF.